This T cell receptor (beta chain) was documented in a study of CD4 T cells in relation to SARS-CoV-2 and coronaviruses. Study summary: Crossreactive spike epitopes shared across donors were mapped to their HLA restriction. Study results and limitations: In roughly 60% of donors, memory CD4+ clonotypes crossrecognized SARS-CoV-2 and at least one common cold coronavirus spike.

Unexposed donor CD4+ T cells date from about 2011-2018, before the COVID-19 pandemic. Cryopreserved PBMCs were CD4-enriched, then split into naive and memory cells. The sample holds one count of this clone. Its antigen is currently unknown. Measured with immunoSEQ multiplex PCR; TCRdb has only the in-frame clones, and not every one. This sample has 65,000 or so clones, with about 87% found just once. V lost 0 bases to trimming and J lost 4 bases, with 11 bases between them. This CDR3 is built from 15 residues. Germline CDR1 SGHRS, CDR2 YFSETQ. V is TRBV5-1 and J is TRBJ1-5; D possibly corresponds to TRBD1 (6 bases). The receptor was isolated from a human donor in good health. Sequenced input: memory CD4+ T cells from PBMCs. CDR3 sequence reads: CASSLGGGNNQPQHF. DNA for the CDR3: TGCGCCAGCAGCTTGGGAGGGGGGAATAATCAGCCCCAGCATTTT.